These 24 T cell receptor beta chains came from one sample sequenced in a study of blood T cell repertoires in COVID-19 (dated by TCRdb to about 2020). Receptor libraries were prepared by the immunoSEQ multiplex PCR assay. In its TCRdb copy, this immuneACCESS table keeps in-frame sequences only and misses some clones. Where compared with another copy, unresolved V genes explain less than half of these, and the others have no known cause. The sample data list about 86,000 clones, and more than 60% of these were observed just once. In total, the top ten clones hold 11% of the sample. Material: peripheral blood. These receptor sequences come from a man aged 65-85 years with acute or convalescent COVID-19.

The V and J genes are TRBV11-3 and TRBJ1-2, with TRBD1 as a possible D gene (5 bases). Germline V gene sequence: CDR1 SGHNT, CDR2 YENEEA. This CDR3 is built from 14 residues. Trimming cost V 5 bases and J 6 bases, with 16 bases left between them. In DNA, the CDR3 is TGTGCCAGCAGCCACGGGACGGAGGGTGATGGCTACACCTTC. It codes for CASSHGTEGDGYTF.

The count of this clone is one. The chain carries TRBV28 and TRBJ2-5, with TRBD2 as a possible D gene (6 bases). Between the trimmed V and J ends, which lost 5 bases and 6 bases, there was a span of 19 bases. Germline-derived CDR1 and CDR2 are MDHEN and SYDVKM. This CDR3 comprises 15 residues. The CDR3 region is CASSGGLWAGQTQYF. The DNA of the CDR3 is TGTGCCAGCAGTGGCGGGTTATGGGCGGGACAGACCCAGTACTTC.

This clone has only one observation. This chain connects TRBV28 to TRBJ2-5, with a possible D match to TRBD2 (5 bases). The CDR3 runs to 14 residues. Trimming left V 1 base short and J 7 bases short, with 13 bases between. The germline CDR1 and CDR2 sequences are MDHEN and SYDVKM. The CDR3 DNA sequence: TGTGCCAGCAGTTTATCTGACTTCGGAGGGACCCAGTACTTC. It specifies CASSLSDFGGTQYF.

The chain links TRBV3-1 (or the pseudogene TRBV3-2) to TRBJ1-6, with D possibly TRBD1 on 6 matching bases. The CDR3 is made up of 13 amino acids. Germline V lookup: CDR1 LGHDT, CDR2 YNNKEL (reference sequence). The V and J ends lost 3 bases and 10 bases respectively, with 10 bases between them. The CDR3 bases are TGTGCCAGCAGCCAGGGGGCAGAATCACCCCTCCACTTT. It specifies CASSQGAESPLHF.

The V and J genes are TRBV5-4 and TRBJ2-5; D perhaps matches TRBD1 (5 bases). The CDR3 runs 14 residues. Germline values: CDR1 SGHNT, CDR2 YYREEE (reference sequence). The V end was cut by 1 base, the J end by 4 bases, with 11 bases between. The CDR3 reads CASSLYQGGETQYF. In nucleotides, the CDR3 is TGTGCCAGCAGCTTGTACCAGGGTGGAGAGACCCAGTACTTC.

This chain links TRBV4-1 with TRBJ2-7, with 9 bases aligning to TRBD1. The germline V gene encodes CDR1 MGHRA and CDR2 YSYEKL. The CDR3 has 14 residues. The V and J ends lost 5 bases and 0 bases, in that order; junction bases with no gene match: 2. The CDR3 sequence is CASSGQGRSYEQYF. The DNA for the CDR3 is TGCGCCAGCAGCGGACAGGGGCGCTCCTACGAGCAGTACTTC.

The chain carries TRBV28 and TRBJ1-2; D unresolved. Germline V gene data show CDR1 as MDHEN and CDR2 as SYDVKM. With 2 bases removed from V and 5 bases from J, the gap between germline ends came to 15 bases. The length of the CDR3 is 15 residues. CDR3 DNA sequence: TGTGCCAGCAGTTTACACGGCCCTATCGGGTATGGCTACACCTTC. It codes for CASSLHGPIGYGYTF.

To note about this clone: Within the sample, other DNA sequences also encode this same CDR3. The chain combines TRBV5-1 with TRBJ2-2; a possible D gene is TRBD2 (6 bases). V was pared by 2 bases and J by 2 bases, with 7 bases between. The CDR3 has 14 residues. CDR1 and CDR2 (germline): SGHRS, YFSETQ. The CDR3: CASSFSGNTGELFF. CDR3 nucleotide sequence: TGCGCCAGCAGCTTTAGCGGAAACACCGGGGAGCTGTTTTTT.

This sequence joins TRBV6-2 or TRBV6-3 and TRBJ2-4, with 7 bases that match TRBD1. Germline V gene lookup returns CDR1 MNHEY and CDR2 SVGEGT. CDR3 size: 13 residues. V trimming: 4 bases; J trimming: 8 bases; junction bases outside the gene matches: 5. The CDR3 loop reads CASSSNRGDIQYF. CDR3 in DNA: TGTGCCAGCAGTTCGAACAGGGGAGACATTCAGTACTTC.

This clone was seen a few times. The chain carries TRBV2 and TRBJ2-7; 12 bases match TRBD1. V shed 4 bases and J 0 bases; nucleotides not matched to a gene: 7. Germline CDR1 and CDR2: SNHLY and FYNNEI. CDR3 size: 17 residues. This CDR3 reads CASSGPPGQGASYEQYF. CDR3 nucleotides: TGTGCCAGCAGTGGACCCCCGGGACAGGGGGCCTCCTACGAGCAGTACTTC. Supplemented by reference TRBV2 and TRBJ2-7, the full variable domain reads EPEVTQTPSHQVTQMGQEVILRCVPISNHLYFYWYRQILGQKVEFLVSFYNNEISEKSEIFDDQFSVERPDGSNFTLKIRSTKLEDSAMYFCASSGPPGQGASYEQYFGPGTRLTVT.

This clone was detected only once. The genes are TRBV27 and TRBJ1-2, with D hard to call. CDR3 size: 13 residues. Trimming took off 2 bases at V and 2 bases at J, with 6 bases between the two ends. Per the germline V gene, CDR1 is MNHEY and CDR2 is SMNVEV (reference sequence). DNA of the CDR3: TGTGCCAGCAGTTTAACCGGGAACTATGGCTACACCTTC. Encoded protein: CASSLTGNYGYTF.

In this sample, this clone turned up a few times. The chain recombines TRBV5-1 with TRBJ1-4; TRBD1 is a possible D gene (6 bases). CDR1 is SGHRS, CDR2 YFSETQ, per germline. The CDR3 covers 15 residues. Trimming stripped 1 base from V and 6 bases from J, with 13 bases between. CDR3 loop: CASSLTGRGDEKLFF. CDR3 bases: TGCGCCAGCAGCTTGACAGGGAGGGGAGATGAAAAACTGTTTTTT.

The CDR3 DNA follows: TGCAGTGCTAGTGACAGGGGAGTCCCTTATAATTCACCCCTCCACTTT. Protein sequence: CSASDRGVPYNSPLHF. The rearrangement uses TRBV20-1 and TRBJ1-6, with 8 bases matching TRBD1. After removal of 3 bases from V and 4 bases from J, the junction contained 8 bases not matched to a gene. Germline V gene data show CDR1 as DFQATT and CDR2 as SNEGSKA (reference sequence). The CDR3 loop spans 16 amino acids.

The chain links TRBV13 to TRBJ1-1, with a possible D match to TRBD1 (5 bases). The V end was cut by 3 bases, the J end by 2 bases, with 10 bases between. Looked up from germline, CDR1 is PRHDT and CDR2 is FYEKMQ (reference sequence). There are 14 residues in the CDR3. The CDR3 is CASSFRGLNTEAFF. The CDR3 coding sequence is TGTGCCAGCAGCTTTAGGGGTTTAAACACTGAAGCTTTCTTT.

The rearrangement uses TRBV5-1 and TRBJ1-5; D is ambiguous. Per germline, CDR1 SGHRS and CDR2 YFSETQ. V was trimmed by 2 bases and J by 5 bases, leaving 8 bases between them. This CDR3 region has 13 residues. The CDR3 region has the DNA TGCGCCAGCAGCTTAGCCCCCGATCAGCCCCAGCATTTT. Its protein product is CASSLAPDQPQHF. Variable domain in full (rest from reference TRBV5-1 and TRBJ1-5): KAGVTQTPRYLIKTRGQQVTLSCSPISGHRSVSWYQQTPGQGLQFLFEYFSETQRNKGNFPGRFSGRQFSNSRSEMNVSTLELGDSALYLCASSLAPDQPQHFGDGTRLSIL.

This chain connects TRBV2 to TRBJ1-1; TRBD1 matches at 8 bases. The CDR3 runs to 13 residues. The V gene's germline CDR1 is SNHLY and CDR2 FYNNEI. The V segment lost 7 bases and the J segment 7 bases; nucleotides outside the gene matches: 8. CDR3 loop: CASTRGQGREAFF. CDR3 bases: TGTGCCAGCACTCGCGGACAGGGACGTGAAGCTTTCTTT.

The V call is TRBV27, the J call TRBJ2-3, with a weak D call TRBD2 (6 bases). This CDR3 comprises 14 residues. Germline V gene sequence: CDR1 MNHEY, CDR2 SMNVEV (reference sequence). V lost 4 bases to trimming and J lost 4 bases, with 12 bases between them. The CDR3 region is CASSSDWGADTQYF. DNA for the CDR3: TGTGCCAGCAGTTCGGATTGGGGGGCAGATACGCAGTATTTT.

This chain uses TRBV30 with TRBJ1-1; D perhaps matches TRBD1 (5 bases). This CDR3 region has 12 residues. V lost 6 bases to trimming and J lost 5 bases, with 13 bases between them. Germline V CDR1 and CDR2: GTSNPN, SVGIG (reference sequence). In nucleotides, the CDR3 is TGTGCCTGCCAGGGAGGGGTAACTGAAGCTTTCTTT. This sequence encodes CACQGGVTEAFF. The complete variable domain, with remaining parts taken from reference TRBV30 and TRBJ1-1, reads SQTIHQWPATLVQPVGSPLSLECTVEGTSNPNLYWYRQAAGRGLQLLFYSVGIGQISSEVPQNLSASRPQDRQFILSSKKLLLSDSGFYLCACQGGVTEAFFGQGTRLTVV.

The J gene is TRBJ2-2, the V gene TRBV28; D is possibly TRBD2 (7 bases). V dropped 2 bases and J dropped 6 bases, with 19 bases sitting between them. This CDR3 has 17 residues. CDR1 is MDHEN and CDR2 is SYDVKM in the germline V gene. CDR3 protein: CASSLRSLGGAPGELFF. As DNA, the CDR3 is TGTGCCAGCAGTTTAAGATCGCTGGGGGGGGCCCCCGGGGAGCTGTTTTTT.

J is TRBJ2-1 and V is TRBV11-3, with D unresolved. Germline V gene sequence: CDR1 SGHNT, CDR2 YENEEA. The length of the CDR3 is 13 residues. V lost 3 bases to trimming and J lost 4 bases, with 7 bases between them. CDR3 DNA: TGTGCCAGCAGCTTGATGGCTTACAATGAGCAGTTCTTC. Translation gives CASSLMAYNEQFF.

V gene TRBV4-1 combines with J gene TRBJ1-5; possibly TRBD1 for D (5 bases). The length of the CDR3 is 15 residues. V was cut by 3 bases and J by 6 bases, with 15 bases left in between. Per the germline V gene, CDR1 is MGHRA and CDR2 is YSYEKL. The CDR3 here is CASSHSGVRGQPQHF. The CDR3 coding sequence is TGCGCCAGCAGCCATTCGGGGGTTCGAGGTCAGCCCCAGCATTTT.

The table lists this clone with a few counts. This chain joins TRBV7-9 and TRBJ2-2, with D perhaps matching TRBD2 (6 bases). Germline V gene sequence: CDR1 SEHNR, CDR2 FQNEAQ (reference sequence). The V gene lost 6 bases and the J gene lost 1 base, with 15 bases spanning the gap. The CDR3 is made up of 16 amino acids. CDR3 region: CASRPRDGQNTGELFF. In nucleotides, the CDR3 is TGTGCCAGCAGGCCGCGGGACGGCCAGAACACCGGGGAGCTGTTTTTT.

There are a few counts of this clone. The chain is built from TRBV7-9 and TRBJ2-1, with D possibly matching TRBD1 (6 bases). V was cut by 3 bases and J by 7 bases, with 10 bases left in between. This CDR3 is 13 amino acids long. CDR1 and CDR2 (germline): SEHNR, FQNEAQ (reference sequence). CDR3 in amino acids: CASSFGQPNEQFF. The DNA of the CDR3 is TGTGCCAGCAGCTTTGGACAGCCTAATGAGCAGTTCTTC.

This clone was seen a few times. The V and J genes are TRBV9 and TRBJ2-7; 7 nucleotides line up with TRBD1. The ends lost 0 bases at V and 3 bases at J; junction bases unmatched: 3. CDR1 is SGDLS, CDR2 YYNGEE, per germline. This CDR3 is built from 14 residues. The CDR3 coding sequence is TGTGCCAGCAGCGTAGGAGGGGGCCACTACGAGCAGTACTTC. It specifies CASSVGGGHYEQYF. The complete variable domain, with remaining parts taken from reference TRBV9 and TRBJ2-7, reads DSGVTQTPKHLITATGQRVTLRCSPRSGDLSVYWYQQSLDQGLQFLIQYYNGEERAKGNILERFSAQQFPDLHSELNLSSLELGDSALYFCASSVGGGHYEQYFGPGTRLTVT.